This record covers a single T cell receptor beta chain. As yet, its antigen is unknown. TCR beta CDR3 region amplification was performed from RNA transcripts. The HTBI set primed first-round TCR CDR3 RT-PCR. TCRdb fed the multiplex PCR reads into MiXCR, producing one record per CDR3 protein. The repertoire holds a few hundred thousand distinct CDR3 sequences, with approximately 25% as singletons. The data derive from a study of T cells in Graves' hyperthyroidism and ophthalmopathy. V lost 3 bases to trimming and J lost 10 bases, with 15 bases between them. This CDR3 is 14 amino acids long. Overall study findings and caveats: Median prediction lead before ophthalmopathy onset was 6 to 8 months with the model.

Exclusion of a patient resulted from uncontrolled infection, other autoimmune disease, pregnancy or lactation. PBMCs were sourced from more than 9 ml fresh peripheral blood. This receptor was obtained from a man in his forties or fifties with Graves' hyperthyroidism. Sequenced material: blood. The chain links TRBV12-3 or TRBV12-4 to TRBJ1-4; perhaps TRBD1 as D (5 bases). CDR3 coding DNA: TGTGCCAGCAGTTTGCGCCAGGGCCACGGAAAACTGTTTTTT. It specifies CASSLRQGHGKLFF.